The source of this TCR beta chain is a study of blood T cells in healthy people across ages. The study's findings and limits: Greater diversity and more naive CD4+ cells were seen in long-lived donors than in aged donors. Diversity figures based on one million T cells were deemed too low.

A second PCR of roughly 7 to 11 cycles used a sample-barcoded 5' primer and a J-beta primer mix. Each cDNA molecule carried a tag from a template-switch adaptor that contained 12 random nucleotides. TCRdb independently ran MiXCR on the 5' RACE reads; one entry per CDR3 protein. Of nearly 800,000 distinct CDR3 sequences in the sample, roughly three fifths are singletons; the top ten hold 25% to 30%. With regard to this clonotype: Its antigen is unidentified.

Donors were healthy Caucasian individuals from Russia aged about 6 to 90. The V gene's germline CDR1 is MGHRA and CDR2 YSYEKL. The CDR3 is 11 amino acids. V dropped 7 bases and J dropped 6 bases, with 10 bases sitting between them. This TCR was recovered from a middle-aged man in good health. The specimen sequenced was blood. The rearrangement links TRBV4-1 to TRBJ2-7; tentative D call: TRBD2 (7 bases). CDR3 loop: CASKGGREQYF. For the CDR3, the DNA is TGCGCCAGCAAGGGGGGGCGCGAGCAGTACTTC.